This T cell receptor (beta chain) was identified in a study of cytomegalovirus exposure and HLA in healthy donors. Points from the study as a whole: In a later analysis, most CMV-associated TCR beta chains appeared HLA-restricted. The study flagged roughly 150 TCR beta chains as cytomegalovirus-associated.

The study sampled nominally healthy donors, though unrecorded immune exposures were likely. The germline V gene encodes CDR1 MDHEN and CDR2 SYDVKM. This CDR3 spans 14 amino acids. V was cut by 8 bases and J by 4 bases, with 15 bases left in between. Regarding this clone: Its antigen remains unknown.

PCR involved 60 Vbeta and 13 Jbeta primers. Clones were read by immunoSEQ multiplex PCR, and TCRdb kept only the in-frame ones, dropping some. Found here are approximately 170,000 clones, around 80% of them singletons; the top ten hold 2.4%. This clonotype was obtained from a male donor in good health and CMV-seronegative. The specimen sequenced was PBMCs. The chain couples TRBV28 to TRBJ1-5; weak D call: TRBD1 (6 bases). CDR3: CASGAGQSNQPQHF. Here the CDR3 DNA reads TGTGCCAGCGGGGCCGGACAGTCTAATCAGCCCCAGCATTTT. Combining the CDR3 with reference TRBV28 and TRBJ1-5 gives the whole variable domain DVKVTQSSRYLVKRTGEKVFLECVQDMDHENMFWYRQDPGLGLRLIYFSYDVKMKEKGDIPEGYSVSREKKERFSLILESASTNQTSMYLCASGAGQSNQPQHFGDGTRLSIL.